The 11 T cell receptor beta chains given below trace back to one sample, sequenced in a study of T cell responses to AZD1222 COVID-19 vaccine. The data were produced by immunoSEQ multiplex PCR, yet TCRdb's version contains in-frame clones alone and is incomplete. Of 120,000 or so clones listed, about 89% are singletons. The input for sequencing was peripheral blood, taken on day 0 of AZD1222 vaccination. The receptors here all came from an adult in good health.

In its sample, this clone was seen a few times. The CDR3 DNA reads TGTGCCTGGGCAACAGGGTTCGCCGGGGAGCTGTTTTTT. Protein sequence: CAWATGFAGELFF. The chain joins TRBV30 to TRBJ2-2; the D gene is possibly TRBD1 (6 bases). Germline CDR1 GTSNPN, CDR2 SVGIG (reference sequence). This CDR3 has 13 residues. Trimming cost V 5 bases and J 6 bases, with 13 bases left between them.

CDR3 DNA sequence: TGTGCCAGCAGGGAGGGACGGATAATGAACACTGAAGCTTTCTTT. Protein product: CASREGRIMNTEAFF. V is TRBV6-6 and J is TRBJ1-1; TRBD1 might be the D (5 bases). With 6 bases removed from V and 0 bases from J, the gap between germline ends came to 14 bases. The CDR3 contains 15 residues. Germline loops: CDR1 MNHNY, CDR2 SVGAGI (reference sequence).

The rearrangement uses TRBV5-5 and TRBJ2-1; no reliable D call. V was pared by 4 bases and J by 4 bases, with 9 bases between. The CDR3 runs to 13 residues. CDR1 is SGHKS, CDR2 YYEKEE, per germline (reference sequence). CDR3 loop: CASSLPTYNEQFF. As DNA, the CDR3 is TGTGCCAGCAGCCTCCCAACGTACAATGAGCAGTTCTTC.

The chain joins TRBV30 to TRBJ2-7, with 8 nucleotides matching TRBD2. This CDR3 is built from 13 residues. Germline-derived CDR1 and CDR2 are GTSNPN and SVGIG (reference sequence). Germline trimming cut 4 bases from V and 4 bases from J; bases unmatched to any gene: 6. The CDR3 region has the DNA TGTGCCTGGATGGAGCGGGAGAGATACGAGCAGTACTTC. Translated: CAWMERERYEQYF.

The chain links TRBV24-1 to TRBJ2-1; TRBD2 aligns across 7 bases. The CDR3 totals 14 residues. V dropped 4 bases and J dropped 7; count of bases not matched to a gene: 6. Per germline, CDR1 KGHDR and CDR2 SFDVKD. For the CDR3, the DNA is TGTGCCACCAGTGAAAGGACTAGGGGTAATGAGCAGTTCTTC. Encoded protein: CATSERTRGNEQFF.

J is TRBJ2-5 and V is TRBV3-1 (or the pseudogene TRBV3-2), with D unclear. The CDR3 sequence is 11 residues long. Trimming removed 4 bases at V and 4 bases at J, with 4 bases between. Germline V gene lookup returns CDR1 LGHDT and CDR2 YNNKEL (reference sequence). The CDR3 is CASSLRETQYF. The CDR3 bases are TGTGCCAGCAGCCTCCGAGAGACCCAGTACTTC.

The chain recombines TRBV10-3 with TRBJ2-1; 11 nucleotides line up with TRBD2. The V gene end was trimmed by 3 bases and the J gene end by 8 bases; junction bases not matched to a gene: 9. This CDR3 comprises 16 residues. CDR1 and CDR2 (germline): ENHRY, SYGVKD. The CDR3 region has the DNA TGTGCCATCAGTGATATAGCGGGGGGGGCAAAGGATGAGCAGTTCTTC. Translating it yields CAISDIAGGAKDEQFF.

V usage is TRBV7-2 and J usage is TRBJ1-6; D uncertain. Deletions cut 1 base from V and 6 bases from J, with 4 bases between. Germline assignment: CDR1 SGHTA and CDR2 FQGNSA. The CDR3 extends over 13 amino acids. The CDR3 loop reads CASSLESNSPLHF. CDR3 bases: TGTGCCAGCAGCTTAGAAAGTAATTCACCCCTCCACTTT. Full variable domain (outside the CDR3, taken from reference TRBV7-2 and TRBJ1-6): GAGVSQSPSNKVTEKGKDVELRCDPISGHTALYWYRQSLGQGLEFLIYFQGNSAPDKSGLPSDRFSAERTGGSVSTLTIQRTQQEDSAVYLCASSLESNSPLHFGNGTRLTVT.

The V gene is TRBV18, the J gene TRBJ1-1; D not certain. Germline CDR1 reads KGHSH; CDR2 reads LQKENI. V lost 4 bases and J 7 bases, leaving 19 bases between the germline ends. The CDR3 runs to 15 residues. For the CDR3, the DNA is TGTGCCAGCTCACTCCCCGGGAGCCGGGTCAGTGAAGCTTTCTTT. Its protein is CASSLPGSRVSEAFF.

The rearrangement uses TRBV19 and TRBJ1-5, with TRBD1 identical over 9 bases. In germline, CDR1 is LNHDA, CDR2 SQIVND (reference sequence). This CDR3 spans 18 amino acids. Germline trimming cut 3 bases from V and 0 bases from J; bases unmatched to any gene: 9. The CDR3 here is CASSMDGQGFYSNQPQHF. DNA for the CDR3: TGTGCCAGTAGTATGGACGGACAGGGGTTTTATAGCAATCAGCCCCAGCATTTT.

The gene calls are TRBV27 and TRBJ2-7; maybe TRBD1 (5 bases). This CDR3 has 14 amino acids. CDR1 is MNHEY, CDR2 SMNVEV, per germline (reference sequence). Trimming removed 5 bases from V and 0 bases from J, with 11 bases in between. CDR3 nucleotides: TGTGCCAGCAGTGACAGCGCTAACTCCTACGAGCAGTACTTC. This translates into CASSDSANSYEQYF.